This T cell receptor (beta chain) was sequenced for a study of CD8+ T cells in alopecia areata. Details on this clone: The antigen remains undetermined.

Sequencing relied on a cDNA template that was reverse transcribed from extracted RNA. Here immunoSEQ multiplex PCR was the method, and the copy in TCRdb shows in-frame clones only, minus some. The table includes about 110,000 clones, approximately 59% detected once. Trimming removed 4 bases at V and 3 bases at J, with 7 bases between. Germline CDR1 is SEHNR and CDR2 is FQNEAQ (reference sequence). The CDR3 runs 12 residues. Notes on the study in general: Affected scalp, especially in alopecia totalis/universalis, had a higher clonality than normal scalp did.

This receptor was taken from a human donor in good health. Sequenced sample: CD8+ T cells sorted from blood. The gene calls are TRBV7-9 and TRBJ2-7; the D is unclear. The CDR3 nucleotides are TGTGCCAGCAGCTGGAGCAGCTACGAGCAGTACTTC. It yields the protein CASSWSSYEQYF.